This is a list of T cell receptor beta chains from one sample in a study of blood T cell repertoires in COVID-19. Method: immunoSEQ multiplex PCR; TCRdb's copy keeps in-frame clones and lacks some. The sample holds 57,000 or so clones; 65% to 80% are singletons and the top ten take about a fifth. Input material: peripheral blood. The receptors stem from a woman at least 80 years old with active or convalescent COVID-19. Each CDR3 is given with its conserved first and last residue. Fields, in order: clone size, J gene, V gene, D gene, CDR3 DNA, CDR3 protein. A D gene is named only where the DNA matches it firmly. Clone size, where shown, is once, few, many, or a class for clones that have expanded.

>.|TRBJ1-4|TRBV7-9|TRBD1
TGTGCCAGCAGCTACAATTCAGGGGGACAGGGTGAAAAACTGTTTTTT
CASSYNSGGQGEKLFF
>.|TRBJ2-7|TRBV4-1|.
TGCGCCAGCAGCCAAGGACAGGTTCCAGCCCACGAGCAGTACTTC
CASSQGQVPAHEQYF
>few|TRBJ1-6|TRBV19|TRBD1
TGTGCCAGCACCTGGGACAGTTATTCACCCCTCCACTTT
CASTWDSYSPLHF
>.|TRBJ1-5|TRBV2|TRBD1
TGTGCCAGCGGGACAGGGCTTCAGCCCCAGCATTTT
CASGTGLQPQHF
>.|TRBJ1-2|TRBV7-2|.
TGTGCCAGCAGCTTACTAAATCCGGGGGGTAACTATGGCTACACCTTC
CASSLLNPGGNYGYTF
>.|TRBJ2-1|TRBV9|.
TGTGCCAGCAGCCCTAGGACTGTTTACAATGAGCAGTTCTTC
CASSPRTVYNEQFF
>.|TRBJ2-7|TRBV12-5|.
TGTGCTAGTGGTTTCGGAACTCCCCAGGGATCTTCGGCCTCCTACGAGCAGTACTTC
CASGFGTPQGSSASYEQYF
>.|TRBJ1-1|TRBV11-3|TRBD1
TGTGCCAGCAGCTTGGTCCCGGGACAGCTATCGACTGAAGCTTTCTTT
CASSLVPGQLSTEAFF
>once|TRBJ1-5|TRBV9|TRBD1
TGTGCCAGCAGCGTGGCGAAGGGACAGGGAAGGGGGCAGCCCCAGCATTTT
CASSVAKGQGRGQPQHF
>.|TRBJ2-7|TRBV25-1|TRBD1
TGTGCCAGCAGTGCGGACAGGGGGACCTACGAGCAGTACTTC
CASSADRGTYEQYF
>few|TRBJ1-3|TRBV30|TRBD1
TGTGCCTGGAGTTTTCCAGGGGGTCTCTCTGGAAACACCATATATTTT
CAWSFPGGLSGNTIYF
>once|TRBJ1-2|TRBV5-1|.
TGCGCCAGCAGCTTGGAACAGAGCTTCTATGGCTACACCTTC
CASSLEQSFYGYTF